A selection of T cell receptor beta chains follows, all from one sample in a study of blood T cell repertoires in COVID-19. TCRdb's table, derived via immunoSEQ multiplex PCR, lists solely in-frame clones and lacks some. The table records about 350,000 clones, roughly 87% of them present only once. The sequenced material came from PBMCs or T cells enriched from blood (not recorded which). Every receptor here comes from a woman aged 30 to 39 who had recovered from COVID-19. The CDR3 runs from the conserved cysteine through the conserved F or W. Fields, in order: D gene, V gene, clone size, J gene, CDR3 protein, CDR3 DNA. The D gene is left open where the match is weak. Rows may omit the clone size; those that give it use once, few, many or a size class.

>TRBD1|TRBV13|NA|TRBJ1-5
CASSLSRGPNQPQHF
TGTGCCAGCAGCTTATCCAGGGGGCCTAATCAGCCCCAGCATTTT
>TRBD1|TRBV2|NA|TRBJ1-2
CASSEAGGLNYGYTF
TGTGCCAGCAGTGAAGCAGGGGGCCTTAACTATGGCTACACCTTC
>NA|TRBV5-1|NA|TRBJ2-1
CASSLYADGSSYNEQFF
TGCGCCAGCAGTCTCTACGCCGACGGGAGCTCCTACAATGAGCAGTTCTTC
>TRBD1|TRBV27|few|TRBJ1-5
CANKQGLGNQPQHF
TGTGCCAACAAACAGGGGCTGGGCAATCAGCCCCAGCATTTT
>TRBD1|TRBV18|NA|TRBJ1-1
CASSLNKQGTEAFF
TGTGCCAGCTCTCTAAACAAACAGGGGACTGAAGCTTTCTTT
>TRBD2|TRBV25-1|NA|TRBJ2-5
CASSDVGTKETQYF
TGTGCCAGCAGTGATGTCGGGACTAAGGAGACCCAGTACTTC
>TRBD1|TRBV3-1/TRBV3-2|NA|TRBJ2-6
CASTQGATSGANVLTF
TGTGCCAGCACCCAGGGGGCTACCTCCGGGGCCAACGTCCTGACTTTC
>NA|TRBV29-1|NA|TRBJ2-7
CSVADRGYEQYF
TGCAGCGTCGCCGATCGGGGCTACGAGCAGTACTTC
>NA|TRBV7-9|NA|TRBJ1-3
CASSLATGAGNTIYF
TGTGCCAGCAGCTTAGCGACGGGGGCTGGAAACACCATATATTTT
>NA|TRBV5-1|many|TRBJ2-1
CASSSGGASNEQFF
TGCGCCAGCAGCTCGGGGGGCGCAAGCAATGAGCAGTTCTTC
>NA|TRBV27|NA|TRBJ1-4
CASSLTGIEKLFF
TGTGCCAGCAGTTTAACAGGCATTGAAAAACTGTTTTTT
>NA|TRBV7-2|once|TRBJ2-1
CASRGTYNNEQFF
TGTGCCAGCCGAGGGACTTACAACAATGAGCAGTTCTTC
>TRBD1|TRBV15|NA|TRBJ1-1
CATSRGLGTGNTEAFF
TGTGCCACCAGCAGAGGTCTAGGGACAGGGAACACTGAAGCTTTCTTT
>NA|TRBV6-5|few|TRBJ2-2
CASSMSYEGELFF
TGTGCCAGCAGTATGTCCTACGAGGGGGAGCTGTTTTTT
>TRBD1|TRBV3-1/TRBV3-2|NA|TRBJ1-2
CASSQANRGYTF
TGTGCCAGCAGCCAAGCTAACAGGGGATACACCTTC
>NA|TRBV27|NA|TRBJ2-2
CASSLSANTGELFF
TGTGCCAGCAGTTTAAGCGCTAACACCGGGGAGCTGTTTTTT
>TRBD2|TRBV9|NA|TRBJ2-3
CASSVGLAGGPDTQYF
TGTGCCAGCAGCGTAGGACTAGCGGGAGGACCAGATACGCAGTATTTT
>TRBD2|TRBV28|NA|TRBJ2-3
CASTLSGSRTDTQYF
TGTGCCAGCACCCTTAGCGGGAGTAGGACAGATACGCAGTATTTT
>NA|TRBV18|NA|TRBJ1-1
CASSPLHGTEAFF
TGTGCCAGCTCACCCTTACATGGTACTGAAGCTTTCTTT
>TRBD2|TRBV7-3|NA|TRBJ2-3
CASSLAGGLDTQYF
TGTGCCAGCAGCTTGGCGGGGGGGCTAGATACGCAGTATTTT
>TRBD2|TRBV19|NA|TRBJ2-5
CASSSRTSGSGETQYF
TGTGCCAGTAGTTCGAGGACTAGCGGGAGTGGTGAGACCCAGTACTTC
>TRBD1|TRBV10-1|NA|TRBJ1-1
CASSPGQGGTEAFF
TGCGCCAGCAGTCCGGGACAGGGAGGAACTGAAGCTTTCTTT
>NA|TRBV6-5|once|TRBJ1-1
CASSLRDGNTEAFF
TGTGCCAGCAGCCTCAGGGATGGGAACACTGAAGCTTTCTTT
>TRBD2|TRBV5-1|NA|TRBJ2-5
CASSLGLAGDPETQYF
TGCGCCAGCAGCTTGGGACTAGCGGGAGACCCAGAGACCCAGTACTTC
>NA|TRBV15|NA|TRBJ1-5
CATSREGSLSNQPQHF
TGTGCCACCAGCAGGGAGGGCTCCCTTAGCAATCAGCCCCAGCATTTT
>NA|TRBV7-6|NA|TRBJ2-1
CASSSVRRSPYNEQFF
TGTGCCAGCAGCTCCGTCCGAAGGAGCCCCTACAATGAGCAGTTCTTC
>NA|TRBV27|NA|TRBJ2-7
CASSLNNEQYF
TGTGCCAGCAGTTTAAACAACGAGCAGTACTTC
>TRBD1|TRBV7-9|NA|TRBJ1-2
CASSSSGDSPNYGYTF
TGTGCCAGCAGCTCTTCGGGGGACAGCCCTAACTATGGCTACACCTTC
>NA|TRBV6-5|NA|TRBJ2-7
CASSTLWDNYEQYF
TGTGCCAGCAGTACCCTTTGGGACAACTACGAGCAGTACTTC
>NA|TRBV11-2|NA|TRBJ1-1
CASSYTGGVTEAFF
TGTGCCAGCAGCTACACAGGTGGTGTAACTGAAGCTTTCTTT
>TRBD1|TRBV28|NA|TRBJ1-1
CASISSSGTVEAFF
TGTGCCAGCATTTCGTCTTCCGGGACAGTAGAAGCTTTCTTT
>NA|TRBV7-9|NA|TRBJ2-1
CASSVYRDNEQFF
TGTGCCAGCAGCGTTTACAGGGACAATGAGCAGTTCTTC
>NA|TRBV12-3/TRBV12-4|few|TRBJ1-4
CASSPLREKLFF
TGTGCCAGCAGTCCGTTGCGTGAAAAACTGTTTTTT
>NA|TRBV5-4|NA|TRBJ1-2
CASSLGREYRGYTF
TGTGCCAGCAGCTTGGGCAGGGAATATCGGGGCTACACCTTC
>TRBD1|TRBV11-2|NA|TRBJ1-5
CASSSSGQGWQPQHF
TGTGCCAGCAGCTCCTCCGGACAGGGCTGGCAGCCCCAGCATTTT
>NA|TRBV19|NA|TRBJ2-7
CASSASQGMGEQYF
TGTGCCAGTAGTGCCTCCCAGGGAATGGGGGAGCAGTACTTC
>TRBD2|TRBV27|NA|TRBJ2-1
CASSLLRGERGSFYNEQFF
TGTGCCAGCAGTTTATTACGGGGGGAGCGGGGCTCCTTTTACAATGAGCAGTTCTTC
>TRBD2|TRBV5-1|NA|TRBJ2-1
CASSRSAGGSYNEQFF
TGCGCCAGCAGTCGGAGTGCGGGAGGGTCGTACAATGAGCAGTTCTTC
>TRBD2|TRBV6-2/TRBV6-3|NA|TRBJ2-3
CASSYLAGGSDTQYF
TGTGCCAGCAGTTACCTAGCGGGAGGATCTGATACGCAGTATTTT
>NA|TRBV5-1|NA|TRBJ1-1
CASSPLTVVNTEAFF
TGCGCCAGCAGCCCCCTGACAGTAGTGAACACTGAAGCTTTCTTT
>TRBD1|TRBV3-1/TRBV3-2|NA|TRBJ1-1
CASSPGQGNTEAFF
TGTGCCAGCAGCCCGGGACAGGGGAACACTGAAGCTTTCTTT
>TRBD1|TRBV11-3|once|TRBJ1-6
CASSSDRDNSPLHF
TGTGCCAGCAGTTCCGACAGGGACAATTCACCCCTCCACTTT
>TRBD1|TRBV5-4|few|TRBJ1-2
CASSLGGTGTGYTF
TGTGCCAGCAGCTTGGGAGGGACAGGCACGGGCTACACCTTC
>NA|TRBV18|once|TRBJ1-2
CASSLALSVDYGYTF
TGTGCCAGCTCGTTGGCTTTAAGCGTCGACTATGGCTACACCTTC
>TRBD1|TRBV28|NA|TRBJ1-1
CASTYWGQGEFEAFF
TGTGCCAGCACCTATTGGGGGCAGGGGGAATTTGAAGCTTTCTTT
>NA|TRBV5-4|once|TRBJ2-1
CASSLDPSSYNEQFF
TGTGCCAGCAGCTTGGACCCGAGCTCCTACAATGAGCAGTTCTTC
>TRBD1|TRBV28|NA|TRBJ1-2
CASSSQGASFIGYTF
TGTGCCAGCAGTTCCCAGGGGGCAAGCTTTATAGGCTACACCTTC
>TRBD1|TRBV19|NA|TRBJ2-7
CASSRRRGQGSYEQYF
TGTGCCAGTAGTCGCAGGCGGGGACAGGGGTCCTACGAGCAGTACTTC
>NA|TRBV4-1|NA|TRBJ2-7
CASSQEAAPYEQYF
TGCGCCAGCAGCCAAGAAGCGGCCCCCTACGAGCAGTACTTC
>NA|TRBV28|few|TRBJ2-7
CASSFQKTARSF
TGTGCCAGCAGTTTTCAAAAGACAGCACGCAGCTTC